This T cell receptor beta chain appears in the sequencing data of a study of technical replicates of blood from a few donors. Per the germline V gene, CDR1 is SGHNT and CDR2 is YYREEE (reference sequence). The CDR3 totals 16 residues. Trimming took 0 bases from V and 4 from J; bases not matched to a gene: 5. Profiled with immunoSEQ multiplex PCR; TCRdb holds only in-frame clones, not every one. Altogether around 98,000 clones are present, almost 96% being singletons, with the ten largest covering over 0.2%. Sequenced input: T cells isolated from PBMCs. This sequence originates from a human donor in good health. The chain joins TRBV5-4 to TRBJ2-1, with TRBD2 matching 9 bases. The CDR3 sequence: CASSLEGLAGYNEQFF. The DNA of the CDR3 is TGTGCCAGCAGCTTGGAGGGACTAGCAGGGTACAATGAGCAGTTCTTC.